This T cell receptor (beta chain) was captured in a study of T cells in Graves' hyperthyroidism and ophthalmopathy. In this sample, this clonotype turned up a few times. No antigen is known for it. Study conclusions and caveats: A model using 13 V-J features told ophthalmopathy apart from stable hyperthyroidism.

No ophthalmopathy progression within 18 months constituted stable Graves' hyperthyroidism. Participants, patients aged 18 to 65, had newly diagnosed hyperthyroidism with a duration under 2 months. Amplification of TCR beta CDR3 regions was performed using RNA transcripts as template. HTBI primers were employed in a first-round RT-PCR of the TCR CDR3. One entry per CDR3 protein, called by TCRdb with MiXCR from the multiplex PCR reads. The sample consists of around 420,000 distinct CDR3 sequences, roughly 15% of them appearing once. The CDR3 sequence is 12 residues long. The germline V gene encodes CDR1 SEHNR and CDR2 FQNEAQ (reference sequence). V was trimmed by 1 base and J by 6 bases, leaving 6 bases between them.

Sequencing was done on a sample of blood. The TCR originated in a woman between 18 and 29 years old with Graves' hyperthyroidism. The chain joins TRBV7-9 to TRBJ1-2; D remains unclear. The CDR3 coding sequence is TGTGCCAGCAGCTTAGACTCAAATGGCTACACCTTC. Protein sequence: CASSLDSNGYTF.